This T cell receptor beta chain is drawn from a study of T cell responses to AZD1222 COVID-19 vaccine. This clone was seen only once. Its specificity is unknown. TCRdb's copy holds only in-frame clones and misses some; the assay was immunoSEQ multiplex PCR. This table holds fewer than 120,000 clones, about 94% found once. Looked up from germline, CDR1 is SNHLY and CDR2 is FYNNEI. The V gene lost 3 bases and the J gene lost 13 bases, with 10 bases spanning the gap. This CDR3 region has 12 residues. Study-level points and caveats: Repertoire samples came only from after the peak T cell response.

This TCR was recovered from an adult who received the AZD1222 COVID-19 vaccine. The sample consisted of peripheral blood, taken 28 days after the second AZD1222 dose. The V gene is TRBV2, the J gene TRBJ1-6; D is undetermined. CDR3 sequence (DNA): TGTGCCAGCAGTGAGCTTCGGTCTCCCCTCCACTTT. Protein product: CASSELRSPLHF.